This TCR beta chain was documented in a study of T-cell memory formation after mild COVID-19. About the research overall: TCR clusters were mostly donor specific. Findings and limits, study-wide: What remained unconfirmed was the SARS-CoV-2 specificity of second-wave clones peaking on day 37. The pre-infection memory compartment contained some responding clones, suggesting cross-reactive memory joined. Whereas later expanders leaned CD4+, clones contracting day 15 to 85 showed a balanced CD4/CD8 makeup.

TCRdb re-analysed the 5' RACE reads in MiXCR, keeping a single row per CDR3 protein. The sample records approximately 300,000 distinct CDR3 sequences, 8% to 9% being singletons. Notes on this clonotype: No antigen is known for it.

Germline loops: CDR1 LGHNA, CDR2 YNFKEQ. The CDR3 runs to 12 residues. Trimming removed 3 bases at V and 10 bases at J, with 10 bases between. The gene calls are TRBV4-2 and TRBJ2-1; D uncertain. Material: PBMCs or a T cell subset sorted from them (not recorded which). This TCR was recovered from a young man who had mild COVID-19 (a few samples of this study predate the infection). Cell type and time point are not known. The DNA for the CDR3 is TGTGCCAGCAGCCAGACGGTTTTAGAGCAGTTCTTC. This encodes CASSQTVLEQFF.